These 10 T cell receptor beta chains originate from one sample sequenced in a study of Graves' ophthalmopathy and Graves' hyperthyroidism (dated by TCRdb to between 2018 and 2020). Reads for this sample came from an Illumina HiSeq 2000. For repertoire sequencing, TCR beta CDR3 regions were amplified from RNA transcripts. The first round of RT-PCR was done with HTBI primers and the Qiagen OneStep RT-PCR kit, and was followed by a second round of multiplex PCR, then size selection and purification. TCRdb reprocessing: public reads trimmed at Q25 with fastp, clones called with MiXCR, in-frame beta chains kept. Rows are combined by CDR3 protein, so each entry shows the most common genes and DNA. The sample profile shows about 380,000 distinct CDR3 sequences; approximately 15% of them were found once. The biggest ten clones account for roughly 7% of the sample. Sequenced material: peripheral blood. These receptors were taken from a woman aged 18-29 years with stable Graves' hyperthyroidism. Donor details come from another sample of the same person, matched by shared clones.

The V call is TRBV24-1, the J call TRBJ1-2, with 7 bases that match TRBD1. The J segment lost 4 bases and the V segment lost 4 bases, leaving 5 bases of the junction unmatched. The CDR3 contains 14 residues. The germline gives CDR1 KGHDR, CDR2 SFDVKD. The CDR3 reads CATSDRQGGYGYTF. CDR3 DNA sequence: TGTGCCACCAGTGACAGACAGGGAGGCTATGGCTACACCTTC.

This clonotype occurred many times. The chain is built from TRBV7-8 and TRBJ1-5; a possible D gene is TRBD1 (5 bases). V lost 3 bases and J lost 3, with 15 bases in between. The CDR3 covers 16 residues. Germline CDR1 SGHVS, CDR2 FQNEAQ. The CDR3 is CASSFYRGAINQPQHF. The CDR3 nucleotides are TGTGCCAGCAGCTTTTACCGAGGGGCAATCAATCAGCCCCAGCATTTT.

This clonotype was seen many times. The chain is built from TRBV2 and TRBJ2-2; the D gene is possibly TRBD2 (5 bases). The CDR3 spans 15 residues. Germline V gene data show CDR1 as SNHLY and CDR2 as FYNNEI. The V and J ends lost 4 bases and 3 bases respectively, with 12 bases between them. The CDR3 nucleotides are TGTGCCAGCAGTGCCCGGACGGGGTACACCGGGGAGCTGTTTTTT. It yields the protein CASSARTGYTGELFF.

This clonotype showed up many times. The rearrangement links TRBV6-6 to TRBJ1-1, with TRBD1 identical over 9 bases. The CDR3 contains 20 residues. Germline V lookup: CDR1 MNHNY, CDR2 SVGAGI (reference sequence). Trimming removed 8 bases from V and 0 bases from J; junction bases left unmatched: 22. The CDR3 reads CASAEDRGALLVHMNTEAFF. The CDR3 coding sequence is TGTGCCAGCGCGGAGGACAGGGGCGCCCTTCTCGTTCACATGAACACTGAAGCTTTCTTT.

This clonotype has at least ten counts. The CDR3: CASSASGSGIQPQHF. Here the CDR3 DNA reads TGTGCCAGCAGCGCGTCCGGATCAGGGATTCAGCCCCAGCATTTT. The chain employs TRBV12-3 or TRBV12-4 and TRBJ1-5; weak D call: TRBD1 (5 bases). V lost 6 bases, J lost 6 bases, and 18 bases lay in between. The CDR3 contains 15 residues.

This clonotype came up a few times. The chain joins TRBV30 to TRBJ2-7, with D possibly matching TRBD2 (6 bases). Trimming pared 2 bases from V and 5 bases from J, leaving 13 bases between. The CDR3 totals 13 residues. The germline CDR1 and CDR2 sequences are GTSNPN and SVGIG (reference sequence). The CDR3 sequence is CAWSLGRSHEQYF. As DNA, the CDR3 is TGTGCCTGGAGTCTCGGGAGAAGCCACGAGCAGTACTTC.

The table lists this clonotype with many counts. The CDR3 nucleotides read TGTGCCAGCAGTTACGGGGACAGATACGAGCAGTACTTC. This encodes CASSYGDRYEQYF. The V and J genes are TRBV6-2 or TRBV6-3 and TRBJ2-7; 7 bases agree with TRBD1. Germline V gene data show CDR1 as MNHEY and CDR2 as SVGEGT. The CDR3 consists of 13 residues. After removal of 2 bases from V and 4 bases from J, the junction contained 2 bases not matched to a gene.

This clonotype has a handful of counts. The rearrangement links TRBV4-2 to TRBJ1-2; no definite D call. This CDR3 is 14 amino acids long. Germline CDR1 is LGHNA and CDR2 is YNFKEQ. V lost 0 bases and J 7 bases, leaving 12 bases between the germline ends. CDR3 in DNA: TGTGCCAGCAGCCAAGACCCGTCCCGGGGTGGCTACACCTTC. Its protein product is CASSQDPSRGGYTF.

This clonotype was counted at least ten times. This chain links TRBV7-2 with TRBJ2-7; TRBD1 or TRBD2 may be the D gene (5 bases each). The CDR3 runs 15 residues. Germline lookup yields CDR1 SGHTA and CDR2 FQGNSA. The germline V and J ends were trimmed by 5 bases and 3 bases, with 17 bases remaining between them. This chain's CDR3 is CASSTFGTGIYEQYF. For the CDR3, the DNA is TGTGCCAGCAGCACGTTCGGGACGGGAATCTACGAGCAGTACTTC.

This clonotype came up many times. The rearrangement joins TRBV6-5 to TRBJ1-2; D possibly corresponds to TRBD1 (6 bases). This CDR3 has 13 residues. CDR1 MNHEY and CDR2 SVGAGI come from the germline V gene. The V end was cut by 10 bases, the J end by 2 bases, with 14 bases between. CDR3 bases: TGTGCCACCCTAGGGGGAGGGAACTATGGCTACACCTTC. It encodes CATLGGGNYGYTF.